The 14 T cell receptor beta chains below were found in one sample sequenced in a study of cytomegalovirus exposure and HLA in healthy donors. The PCR was carried out with 60 Vbeta primers and 13 Jbeta primers. The repertoire was sequenced with immunoSEQ multiplex PCR; TCRdb's copy has only in-frame clones and lacks some. The data contain 140,000 to 150,000 clones, approximately 80% of them singletons. Sequenced sample: PBMCs. The receptors derive from a man in his forties in good health and CMV-seropositive.

This clone was detected only once. The chain recombines TRBV10-1 with TRBJ2-1; D is unclear. Trimming left V 4 bases short and J 0 bases short, with 13 bases between. This CDR3 is built from 16 residues. The germline gives CDR1 WNHNN, CDR2 SYGVQD (reference sequence). The chain's CDR3 is CASSGSLPSSYNEQFF. The CDR3 DNA is TGCGCCAGCAGTGGTTCCTTACCCAGCTCCTACAATGAGCAGTTCTTC.

This chain links TRBV6-5 with TRBJ2-3; 7 positions agree with TRBD1. The V segment lost 6 bases and the J segment 4 bases; nucleotides outside the gene matches: 10. The CDR3 contains 15 residues. CDR1 is MNHEY, CDR2 SVGAGI, per germline. In DNA, the CDR3 is TGTGCCAGCAGCACAGGGGTTGTCCTTCCAGATACGCAGTATTTT. Its protein product is CASSTGVVLPDTQYF.

The rearrangement links TRBV2 to TRBJ2-1; 11 bases map to TRBD2. The germline V gene has CDR1 SNHLY and CDR2 FYNNEI. Trimming removed 5 bases from V and 2 bases from J; junction bases left unmatched: 2. This CDR3 region has 15 residues. The chain's CDR3 is CASSTLAGAYNEQFF. Here the CDR3 DNA reads TGTGCCAGCAGTACACTAGCGGGGGCCTACAATGAGCAGTTCTTC.

The chain uses TRBV6-1 and TRBJ1-5; TRBD1 agrees at 7 bases. Germline assignment: CDR1 MNHNS and CDR2 SASEGT. CDR3 length: 14 residues. V lost 6 bases to trimming and J lost 3 bases; unmatched junction nucleotides: 5. DNA for the CDR3: TGTGCCAGCAGACAGGGGTGGAACAATCAGCCCCAGCATTTT. Encoded protein: CASRQGWNNQPQHF.

In its sample, this clone was seen a few times. The V call is TRBV11-1, the J call TRBJ2-1, with 12 bases that match TRBD2. The V segment lost 3 bases and the J segment 6 bases; nucleotides outside the gene matches: 6. The length of the CDR3 is 16 residues. Germline CDR1 is SGHAT and CDR2 is FQDESV (reference sequence). For the CDR3, the DNA is TGTGCCAGCAGCTTGACACTAGCGGGAGGCGGCAATGAGCAGTTCTTC. This codes for CASSLTLAGGGNEQFF.

The genes are TRBV11-1 and TRBJ2-5, with D maybe TRBD2 (6 bases). V dropped 3 bases and J dropped 4 bases, with 9 bases sitting between them. Germline V lookup: CDR1 SGHAT, CDR2 FQDESV (reference sequence). The CDR3 contains 13 residues. The CDR3 loop is CASSFGGGETQYF. The CDR3 region has the DNA TGTGCCAGCAGCTTCGGGGGAGGAGAGACCCAGTACTTC.

The chain couples TRBV7-2 to TRBJ2-7; D not resolved. V was shortened by 4 bases and J by 2 bases, with 12 bases between the two germline ends. The CDR3 consists of 14 residues. The germline gives CDR1 SGHTA, CDR2 FQGNSA. CDR3 amino acids: CASSSAPTPYEQYF. The CDR3 DNA sequence: TGTGCCAGCAGCTCCGCCCCGACTCCCTACGAGCAGTACTTC.

This clone was picked up one time. The chain uses TRBV11-2 and TRBJ2-1; 9 bases align to TRBD2. Trimming at V came to 5 bases and at J to 3 bases, leaving 11 bases not matched to a gene. The germline CDR1 and CDR2 sequences are SGHAT and FQNNGV. The CDR3 spans 17 residues. This chain's CDR3 is CASSERLTSGYYNEQFF. The CDR3 nucleotides read TGTGCCAGCAGCGAACGGTTGACTAGCGGATACTACAATGAGCAGTTCTTC.

The chain combines TRBV6-6 with TRBJ2-5, with 7 bases identical to TRBD2. Germline values: CDR1 MNHNY, CDR2 SVGAGI (reference sequence). This CDR3 has 14 amino acids. V lost 8 bases, J lost 5 bases, and 11 bases stayed unmatched. For the CDR3, the DNA is TGTGCCAGCCTCTACCGCCCGGGAGGCGAGACCCAGTACTTC. Protein sequence: CASLYRPGGETQYF.

The chain is built from TRBV19 and TRBJ1-3; D not certain. The CDR3 covers 15 residues. Per the germline V gene, CDR1 is LNHDA and CDR2 is SQIVND (reference sequence). V lost 5 bases and J lost 3, with 14 bases in between. CDR3 coding DNA: TGTGCCAGTAGTCTCGGTTCTATCGGTGGAAACACCATATATTTT. It yields the protein CASSLGSIGGNTIYF.

The table lists this clone with a count of one. The chain links TRBV11-2 to TRBJ2-7; 11 bases align to TRBD2. The CDR3 totals 15 residues. Germline loops: CDR1 SGHAT, CDR2 FQNNGV. V gave up 2 bases and J gave up 2 bases; unmatched junction bases: 2. The DNA of the CDR3 is TGTGCCAGCAGCTTAAGACTAGCGGGACCCTACGAGCAGTACTTC. Protein sequence: CASSLRLAGPYEQYF.

This clone was seen once. The chain joins TRBV21-1 to TRBJ2-5; the table's D call, TRBD2, has no DNA check behind it. TRBV21-1 is recorded as a pseudogene. The CDR3 has 15 amino acids. CDR3 protein: CASSPPAGLQETQYF. DNA of the CDR3: TGTGCCAGCAGCCCCCCTGCGGGGCTTCAAGAGACCCAGTACTTC.

This chain joins TRBV5-4 and TRBJ2-7, with 10 bases fitting TRBD2. This CDR3 comprises 15 residues. J gave up 6 bases and V 0 bases, and 6 bases lay outside the gene matches. Germline CDR1 and CDR2: SGHNT and YYREEE (reference sequence). The CDR3 sequence: CASSLDSSGRSEQYF. The CDR3 nucleotides are TGTGCCAGCAGCTTGGATTCTAGCGGGAGAAGCGAGCAGTACTTC.

This clone was detected once. V gene TRBV5-4 combines with J gene TRBJ2-1, with D uncertain. Germline lookup yields CDR1 SGHNT and CDR2 YYREEE (reference sequence). The CDR3 has 12 residues. The V and J ends lost 2 bases and 8 bases respectively, with 8 bases between them. CDR3 DNA: TGTGCCAGCAGCTTAGTTTCGGATGAGCAGTTCTTC. This translates into CASSLVSDEQFF. Based on the CDR3 plus reference TRBV5-4 and TRBJ2-1, the full variable domain is ETGVTQSPTHLIKTRGQQVTLRCSSQSGHNTVSWYQQALGQGPQFIFQYYREEENGRGNFPPRFSGLQFPNYSSELNVNALELDDSALYLCASSLVSDEQFFGPGTRLTVL.